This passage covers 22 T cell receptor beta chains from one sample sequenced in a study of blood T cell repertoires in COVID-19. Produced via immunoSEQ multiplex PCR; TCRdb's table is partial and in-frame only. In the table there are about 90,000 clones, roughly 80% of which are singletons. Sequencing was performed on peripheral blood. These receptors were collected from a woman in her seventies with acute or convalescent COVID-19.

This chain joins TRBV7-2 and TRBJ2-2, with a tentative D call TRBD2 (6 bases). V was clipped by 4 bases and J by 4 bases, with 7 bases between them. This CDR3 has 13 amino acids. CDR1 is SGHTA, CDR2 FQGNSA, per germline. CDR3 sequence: CASSWGVTGELFF. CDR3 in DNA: TGTGCCAGCAGCTGGGGGGTCACCGGGGAGCTGTTTTTT. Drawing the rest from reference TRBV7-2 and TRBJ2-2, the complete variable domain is GAGVSQSPSNKVTEKGKDVELRCDPISGHTALYWYRQSLGQGLEFLIYFQGNSAPDKSGLPSDRFSAERTGGSVSTLTIQRTQQEDSAVYLCASSWGVTGELFFGEGSRLTVL.

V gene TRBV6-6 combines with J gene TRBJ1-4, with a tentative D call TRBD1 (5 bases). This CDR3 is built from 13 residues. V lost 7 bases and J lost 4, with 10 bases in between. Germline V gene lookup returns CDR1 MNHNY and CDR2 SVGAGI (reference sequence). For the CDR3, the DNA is TGTGCCAGCACTGGGGGGTATAATGAAAAACTGTTTTTT. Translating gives CASTGGYNEKLFF.

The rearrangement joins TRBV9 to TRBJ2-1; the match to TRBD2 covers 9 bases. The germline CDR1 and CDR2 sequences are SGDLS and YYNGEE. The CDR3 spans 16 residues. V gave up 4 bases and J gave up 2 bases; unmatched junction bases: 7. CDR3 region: CASSPPLAGTYNEQFF. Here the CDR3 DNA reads TGTGCCAGCAGCCCGCCCCTAGCGGGAACCTACAATGAGCAGTTCTTC.

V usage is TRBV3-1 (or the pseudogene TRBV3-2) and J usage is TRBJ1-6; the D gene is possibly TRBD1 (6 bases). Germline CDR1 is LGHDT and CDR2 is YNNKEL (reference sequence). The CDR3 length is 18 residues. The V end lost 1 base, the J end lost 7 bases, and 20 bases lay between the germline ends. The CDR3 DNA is TGTGCCAGCAGCCAAGGAGTTCCTTGGGGACACGCAAATTCACCCCTCCACTTT. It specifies CASSQGVPWGHANSPLHF.

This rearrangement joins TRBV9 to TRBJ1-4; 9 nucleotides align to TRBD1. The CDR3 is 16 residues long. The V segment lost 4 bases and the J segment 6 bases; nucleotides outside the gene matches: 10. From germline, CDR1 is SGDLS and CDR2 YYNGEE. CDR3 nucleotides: TGTGCCAGCAGCCCCCAACACGGGACAGGGCATGAAAAACTGTTTTTT. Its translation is CASSPQHGTGHEKLFF.

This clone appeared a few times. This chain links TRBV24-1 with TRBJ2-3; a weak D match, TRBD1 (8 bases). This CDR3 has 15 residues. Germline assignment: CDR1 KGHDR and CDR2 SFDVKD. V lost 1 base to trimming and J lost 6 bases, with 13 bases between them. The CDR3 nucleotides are TGTGCCACCAGTGATTTTACAGGGGGAGGGGATACGCAGTATTTT. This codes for CATSDFTGGGDTQYF.

As DNA, the CDR3 is TGTGCCAGCAGTGAAGGCGGGGTCACTGAAGCTTTCTTT. Translated: CASSEGGVTEAFF. The rearrangement links TRBV6-1 to TRBJ1-1; no clear D gene. The length of the CDR3 is 13 residues. V was shortened by 1 base and J by 4 bases, with 7 bases between the two germline ends. Germline-derived CDR1 and CDR2 are MNHNS and SASEGT.

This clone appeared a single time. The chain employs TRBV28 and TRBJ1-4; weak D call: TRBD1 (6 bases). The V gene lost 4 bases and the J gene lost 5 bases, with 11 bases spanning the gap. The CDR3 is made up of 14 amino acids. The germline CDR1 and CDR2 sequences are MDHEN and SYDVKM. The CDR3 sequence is CASSSTGRNEKLFF. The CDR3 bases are TGTGCCAGCAGTTCGACAGGACGGAATGAAAAACTGTTTTTT. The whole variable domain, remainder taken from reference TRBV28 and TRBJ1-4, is DVKVTQSSRYLVKRTGEKVFLECVQDMDHENMFWYRQDPGLGLRLIYFSYDVKMKEKGDIPEGYSVSREKKERFSLILESASTNQTSMYLCASSSTGRNEKLFFGSGTQLSVL.

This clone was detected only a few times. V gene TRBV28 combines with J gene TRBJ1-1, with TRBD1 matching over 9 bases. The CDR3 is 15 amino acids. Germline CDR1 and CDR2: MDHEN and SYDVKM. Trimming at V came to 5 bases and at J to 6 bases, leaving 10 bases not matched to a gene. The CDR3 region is CASSPRTGAGSEAFF. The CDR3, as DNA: TGTGCCAGCAGTCCCCGGACAGGGGCTGGATCTGAAGCTTTCTTT.

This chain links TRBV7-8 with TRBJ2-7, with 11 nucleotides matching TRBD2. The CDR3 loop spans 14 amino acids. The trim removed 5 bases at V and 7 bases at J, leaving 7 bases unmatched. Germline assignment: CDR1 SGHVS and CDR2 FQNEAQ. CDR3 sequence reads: CASSLRTSGREQYF. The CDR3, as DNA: TGTGCCAGCAGCCTCCGGACTAGCGGGCGTGAGCAGTACTTC.

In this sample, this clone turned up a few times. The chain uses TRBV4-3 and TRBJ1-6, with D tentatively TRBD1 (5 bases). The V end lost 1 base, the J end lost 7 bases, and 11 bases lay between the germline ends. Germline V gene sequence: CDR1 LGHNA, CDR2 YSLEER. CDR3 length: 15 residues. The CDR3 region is CASSQGSAGNSPLHF. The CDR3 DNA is TGCGCCAGCAGCCAAGGGTCGGCAGGGAATTCACCCCTCCACTTT.

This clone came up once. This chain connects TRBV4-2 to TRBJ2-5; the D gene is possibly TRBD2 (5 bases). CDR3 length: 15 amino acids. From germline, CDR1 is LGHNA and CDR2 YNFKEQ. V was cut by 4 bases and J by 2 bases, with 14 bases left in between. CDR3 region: CASSPMGVEQETQYF. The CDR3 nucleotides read TGTGCCAGCAGCCCCATGGGAGTAGAGCAAGAGACCCAGTACTTC.

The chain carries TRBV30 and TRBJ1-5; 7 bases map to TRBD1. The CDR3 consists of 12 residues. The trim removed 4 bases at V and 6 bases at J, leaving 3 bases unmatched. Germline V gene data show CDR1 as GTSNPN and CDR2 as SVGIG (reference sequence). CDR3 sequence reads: CAWNRGVQPQHF. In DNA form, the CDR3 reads TGTGCCTGGAACAGGGGAGTTCAGCCCCAGCATTTT.

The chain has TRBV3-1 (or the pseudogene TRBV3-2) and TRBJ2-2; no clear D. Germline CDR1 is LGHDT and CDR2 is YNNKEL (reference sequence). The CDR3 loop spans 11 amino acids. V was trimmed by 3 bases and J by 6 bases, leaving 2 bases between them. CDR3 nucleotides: TGTGCCAGCAGCCACGCCGGGGAGCTGTTTTTT. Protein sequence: CASSHAGELFF.

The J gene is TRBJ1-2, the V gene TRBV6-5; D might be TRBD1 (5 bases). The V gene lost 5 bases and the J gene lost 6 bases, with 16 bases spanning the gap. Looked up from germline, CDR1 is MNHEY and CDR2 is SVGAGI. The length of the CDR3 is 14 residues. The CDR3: CASSPLLFRDGYTF. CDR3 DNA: TGTGCCAGCAGTCCTTTACTGTTCAGGGATGGCTACACCTTC.

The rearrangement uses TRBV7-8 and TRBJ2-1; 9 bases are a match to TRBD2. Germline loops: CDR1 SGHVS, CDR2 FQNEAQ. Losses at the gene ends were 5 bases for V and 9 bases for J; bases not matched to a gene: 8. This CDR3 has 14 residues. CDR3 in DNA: TGTGCCAGCAGCCCTGCTAGCGGGGCCTTTGAGCAGTTCTTC. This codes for CASSPASGAFEQFF.

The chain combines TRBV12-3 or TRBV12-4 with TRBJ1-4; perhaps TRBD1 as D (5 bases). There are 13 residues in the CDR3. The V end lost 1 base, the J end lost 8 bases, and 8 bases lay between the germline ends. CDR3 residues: CASSLGTREKLFF. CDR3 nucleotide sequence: TGTGCCAGCAGTTTAGGGACACGGGAAAAACTGTTTTTT.

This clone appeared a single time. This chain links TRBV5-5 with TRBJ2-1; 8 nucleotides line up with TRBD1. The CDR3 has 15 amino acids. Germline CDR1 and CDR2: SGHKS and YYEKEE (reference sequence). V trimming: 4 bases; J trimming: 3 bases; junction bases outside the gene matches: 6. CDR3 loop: CASSPRQGIYNEQFF. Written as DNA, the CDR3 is TGTGCCAGCAGCCCGAGACAGGGGATCTACAATGAGCAGTTCTTC.

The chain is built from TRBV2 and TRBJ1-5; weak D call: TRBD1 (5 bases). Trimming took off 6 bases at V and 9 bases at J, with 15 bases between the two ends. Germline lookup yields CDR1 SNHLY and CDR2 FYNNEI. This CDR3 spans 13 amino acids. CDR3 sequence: CASSNQGSGPQHF. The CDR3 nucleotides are TGTGCCAGCAGCAATCAGGGCTCGGGGCCCCAGCATTTT.

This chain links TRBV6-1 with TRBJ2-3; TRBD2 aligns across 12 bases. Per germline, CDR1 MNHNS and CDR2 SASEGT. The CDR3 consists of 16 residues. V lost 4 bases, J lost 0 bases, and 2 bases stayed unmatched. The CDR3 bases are TGTGCCAGCAGTGCCCTAGCGGGAGGGAGCACAGATACGCAGTATTTT. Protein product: CASSALAGGSTDTQYF.

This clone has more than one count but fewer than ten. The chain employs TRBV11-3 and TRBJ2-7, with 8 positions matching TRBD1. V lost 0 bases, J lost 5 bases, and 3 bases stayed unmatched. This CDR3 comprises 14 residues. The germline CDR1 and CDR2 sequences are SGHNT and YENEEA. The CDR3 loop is CASSLETGDHEQYF. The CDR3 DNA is TGTGCCAGCAGCTTAGAGACAGGGGACCACGAGCAGTACTTC.

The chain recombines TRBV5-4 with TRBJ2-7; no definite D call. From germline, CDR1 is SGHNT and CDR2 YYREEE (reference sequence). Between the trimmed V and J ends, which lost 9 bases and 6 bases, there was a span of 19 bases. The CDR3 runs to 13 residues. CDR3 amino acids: CATHYRNQGEQYF. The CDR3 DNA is TGTGCCACCCATTACAGAAATCAAGGCGAGCAGTACTTC.